The present TCR beta chain was sequenced within a study of T cell responses to AZD1222 COVID-19 vaccine. The wider study: Whether given at about 4 or about 12 weeks, second doses were pooled.

V was clipped by 3 bases and J by 2 bases, with 19 bases between them. This CDR3 comprises 17 residues. In germline, CDR1 is LNHDA, CDR2 SQIVND (reference sequence). Profiled with immunoSEQ multiplex PCR; TCRdb holds only in-frame clones, not every one. The sample has 40,000 to 65,000 clones; approximately 84% are singletons. The chain links TRBV19 to TRBJ1-1; D is perhaps TRBD1 (5 bases). This sample comprised peripheral blood, obtained on day 0 of AZD1222 vaccination. The sequence was obtained from an adult in good health. The CDR3 reads CASSMGGFADDNTEAFF. The CDR3 region has the DNA TGTGCCAGTAGTATGGGGGGTTTCGCAGACGACAACACTGAAGCTTTCTTT.